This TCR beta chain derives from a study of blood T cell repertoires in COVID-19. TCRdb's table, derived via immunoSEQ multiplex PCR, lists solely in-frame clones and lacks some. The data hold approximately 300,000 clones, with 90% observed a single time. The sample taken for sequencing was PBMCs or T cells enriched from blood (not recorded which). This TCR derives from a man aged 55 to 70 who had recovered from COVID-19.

In nucleotides, the CDR3 is TGTGCCAGCAGCCAAGGCCGCGGGACCTACATCACAGATACGCAGTATTTT. Its protein product is CASSQGRGTYITDTQYF. The rearrangement joins TRBV3-1 (or the pseudogene TRBV3-2) to TRBJ2-3; possible D gene TRBD2, 6 bases. Germline CDR1 LGHDT, CDR2 YNNKEL (reference sequence). The CDR3 runs to 17 residues. V was shortened by 1 base and J by 2 bases, with 16 bases between the two germline ends.